This T cell receptor beta chain was found in a study of T cells after yellow fever vaccination. Overall study results and limits: Some clonotypes were seen in both the CD4 and the CD8 compartments. These made up a small share and likely arose from convergent recombination. FACS-sorted repertoires could contain abundant clonotypes contaminating from the bulk population. Post-booster samples contained most primary-vaccination clones (just under 98% CD4, around 88% CD8).

Germline V gene data show CDR1 as LGHNA and CDR2 as YSLEER. V gave up 2 bases and J gave up 4 bases, with 13 bases separating them. The CDR3 is made up of 15 amino acids. It was through 5'RACE template switching that TCR cDNA was made, with a universal primer site and UMIs added. TCRdb passed the 5' RACE reads through MiXCR, listing each CDR3 protein once. The table shows 300,000 to 450,000 distinct CDR3 sequences, with 6.2% occurring only once. A remark on this clonotype: Its antigen is unidentified.

The specimen was PBMCs, collected 5 days after the yellow fever booster vaccination. This TCR was sampled from a man aged 30 to 39 who received the YFV17D yellow fever vaccine. The J gene is TRBJ2-3, the V gene TRBV4-3, with a possible D match to TRBD1 (7 bases). The CDR3, as DNA: TGCGCCAGCAGCCAATTTGACAGGGAGGCAGATACGCAGTATTTT. Its protein product is CASSQFDREADTQYF.